A single sample is the source of the 4 T cell receptor beta chains below, sequenced in a study of shared clonotypes between healthy human individuals. The naive CD8 fraction comprised CD45RO-negative cells positively selected for CCR7 and excluded terminally differentiated effector memory CD45RA+ cells. The data were produced by immunoSEQ multiplex PCR, yet TCRdb's version contains in-frame clones alone and is incomplete. The profile shows fewer than 850,000 clones, 96% of them singletons. The source material was naive CD8+ T cells sorted from blood. Receptors were obtained from a young man in good health.

The V and J genes are TRBV10-3 and TRBJ1-4; no reliable D call. Germline values: CDR1 ENHRY, CDR2 SYGVKD. The CDR3 has 15 amino acids. Deletions cut 10 bases from V and 4 bases from J, with 19 bases between. DNA for the CDR3: TGTGCCACCGCTTCGGACGGAGAGAATAATGAAAAACTGTTTTTT. As protein: CATASDGENNEKLFF.

This clone was detected once. This rearrangement joins TRBV29-1 to TRBJ2-6; D perhaps matches TRBD1 (7 bases). CDR1 is SQVTM, CDR2 ANQGSEA, per germline. V gave up 6 bases and J gave up 2 bases, with 17 bases separating them. The CDR3 consists of 16 residues. The CDR3 nucleotides are TGCAGCGTGGCGGGACAGCGAAATACTGGGGCCAACGTCCTGACTTTC. Protein product: CSVAGQRNTGANVLTF.

The rearrangement links TRBV11-3 to TRBJ2-1; 8 nucleotides agree with TRBD1. CDR1 is SGHNT, CDR2 YENEEA, per germline. CDR3 length equals 19 residues. Trimming cost V 5 bases and J 2 bases; bases outside gene matches: 17. CDR3 amino acids: CASSPMDRENIAPYNEQFF. The CDR3 coding sequence is TGTGCCAGCAGCCCCATGGACAGGGAAAATATAGCCCCCTACAATGAGCAGTTCTTC. Full variable domain (remainder filled in from reference TRBV11-3 and TRBJ2-1): EAGVVQSPRYKIIEKKQPVAFWCNPISGHNTLYWYLQNLGQGPELLIRYENEEAVDDSQLPKDRFSAERLKGVDSTLKIQPAELGDSAVYLCASSPMDRENIAPYNEQFFGPGTRLTVL.

The V gene is TRBV9, the J gene TRBJ2-7, with a possible D match to TRBD1 (5 bases). V lost 3 bases, J lost 5 bases, and 9 bases lay in between. Looked up from germline, CDR1 is SGDLS and CDR2 is YYNGEE. The CDR3 spans 12 residues. The CDR3 DNA sequence: TGTGCCAGCAGCGGAGACAGAAACGAGCAGTACTTC. This gives the protein CASSGDRNEQYF.